Presented here are 14 T cell receptor beta chains from one specimen sequenced in a study of T cells after yellow fever vaccination. MiXCR, run by TCRdb on the 5' RACE reads, gives a single entry per CDR3 protein. The table has 40,000 to 50,000 distinct CDR3 sequences, 6.8% seen once. The sequences come from CD8+ T cells not binding an NS4B(214-222) dextramer, sorted from PBMCs, collected 45 days after the yellow fever booster vaccination. These TCRs come from a young man who received the YFV17D yellow fever vaccine.

This clonotype was picked up many times. V gene TRBV3-1 combines with J gene TRBJ2-1; D is undetermined. Trimming shortened V by 3 bases and J by 5 bases, and 14 bases separated the two germline ends. The CDR3 has 15 amino acids. Germline V CDR1 and CDR2: LGHDT, YNNKEL (reference sequence). CDR3 region: CASSHLRASDNEQFF. The CDR3 region has the DNA TGTGCCAGCAGCCATCTACGGGCTTCCGACAATGAGCAGTTCTTC.

This clonotype was seen at least ten times. The rearrangement uses TRBV19 and TRBJ2-1; no firm D call. The germline V gene encodes CDR1 LNHDA and CDR2 SQIVND (reference sequence). This CDR3 comprises 12 residues. V lost 9 bases to trimming and J lost 7 bases, with 13 bases between them. Here the CDR3 reads CASSLSRNEQFF. The CDR3 region has the DNA TGTGCCAGCAGCTTATCTAGGAATGAGCAGTTCTTC.

This clonotype was counted many times. The chain has TRBV20-1 and TRBJ1-2; TRBD1 might be the D (5 bases). Trimming took 6 bases from V and 7 from J, leaving 12 bases between them. This CDR3 is 11 amino acids long. Germline values: CDR1 DFQATT, CDR2 SNEGSKA (reference sequence). The CDR3 sequence: CSAAGPGGYTF. As DNA, the CDR3 is TGCAGTGCCGCAGGGCCGGGTGGCTACACCTTC.

In its sample, this clonotype was seen once. This sequence may be a read error, since a much larger clone differs from it by one base. This chain's CDR3 is CASSLVSSYEQYF. The CDR3, as DNA: TGTGCCAGCAGCTTAGTTTCCTCCTACGAGCAGTACTTC. The chain combines TRBV7-2 with TRBJ2-7; D not certain. Germline CDR1 reads SGHTA; CDR2 reads FQGNSA. V lost 1 base, J lost 0 bases, and 4 bases lay in between. CDR3 length: 13 amino acids.

This clonotype was counted at least ten times. This chain joins TRBV12-3 or TRBV12-4 and TRBJ2-3; D may be TRBD2 (5 bases). The CDR3 runs to 15 residues. V lost 5 bases and J lost 2, with 14 bases in between. Written as DNA, the CDR3 is TGTGCCAGCAGTGGAGGATTGGGATACACAGATACGCAGTATTTT. Translating it yields CASSGGLGYTDTQYF.

This clonotype was counted many times. The chain carries TRBV7-9 and TRBJ2-5, with a tentative D call TRBD2 (5 bases). V dropped 3 bases and J dropped 1 base, with 9 bases sitting between them. The CDR3 extends over 14 amino acids. The germline gives CDR1 SEHNR, CDR2 FQNEAQ (reference sequence). DNA of the CDR3: TGTGCCAGCAGCTTTATTACTAGCCAAGAGACCCAGTACTTC. Its protein is CASSFITSQETQYF.

This clonotype was picked up many times. The chain combines TRBV10-2 with TRBJ2-2, with D possibly matching TRBD1 (6 bases). The V end was cut by 3 bases, the J end by 2 bases, with 10 bases between. In germline, CDR1 is WSHSY, CDR2 SAAADI. The CDR3 is 15 residues long. The CDR3, as DNA: TGCGCCAGCAGTGAATACAGGGTCAACACCGGGGAGCTGTTTTTT. This codes for CASSEYRVNTGELFF.

This clonotype was detected ten times or more. The gene calls are TRBV5-1 and TRBJ2-2; TRBD2 matches at 7 bases. Germline V gives CDR1 SGHRS, CDR2 YFSETQ. CDR3 length equals 14 residues. Germline trimming cut 6 bases from V and 4 bases from J; bases unmatched to any gene: 6. The CDR3, as DNA: TGCGCCAGCATGGTGGCTAGCGGCACCGGGGAGCTGTTTTTT. Protein product: CASMVASGTGELFF. Full variable domain (remainder filled in from reference TRBV5-1 and TRBJ2-2): KAGVTQTPRYLIKTRGQQVTLSCSPISGHRSVSWYQQTPGQGLQFLFEYFSETQRNKGNFPGRFSGRQFSNSRSEMNVSTLELGDSALYLCASMVASGTGELFFGEGSRLTVL.

This clonotype was detected ten times or more. J is TRBJ2-2 and V is TRBV28; D may be TRBD1 (6 bases). The ends were cut back, 8 bases at V and 5 bases at J, with 21 bases in the middle. There are 16 residues in the CDR3. The germline gives CDR1 MDHEN, CDR2 SYDVKM. DNA of the CDR3: TGTGCCAGCCGTACTCAGGTCGGGACACCTACCGGGGAGCTGTTTTTT. This encodes CASRTQVGTPTGELFF. The variable domain in full, completed from reference TRBV28 and TRBJ2-2, reads DVKVTQSSRYLVKRTGEKVFLECVQDMDHENMFWYRQDPGLGLRLIYFSYDVKMKEKGDIPEGYSVSREKKERFSLILESASTNQTSMYLCASRTQVGTPTGELFFGEGSRLTVL.

The chain uses TRBV30 and TRBJ2-1; no clear D gene. CDR1 is GTSNPN and CDR2 is SVGIG in the germline V gene (reference sequence). This CDR3 has 10 residues. V gave up 5 bases and J gave up 15 bases, with 14 bases separating them. The CDR3 reads CAWSGPGLFF. CDR3 DNA sequence: TGTGCCTGGTCAGGACCGGGTCTGTTCTTC.

Only one count was recorded for this clonotype. With a much larger clone just one base away, this may be a read error. V gene TRBV27 combines with J gene TRBJ2-1, with TRBD2 matching over 13 bases. Germline V gives CDR1 MNHEY, CDR2 SMNVEV (reference sequence). The length of the CDR3 is 17 residues. The CDR3 loop reads CASSQGLAGLSYNEQLF. CDR3 coding DNA: TGTGCCAGCAGTCAGGGACTAGCGGGGCTTTCCTACAATGAGCAGTTATTC.

This clonotype was counted ten times or more. This chain connects TRBV2 to TRBJ2-1, with 11 bases aligning to TRBD2. J was trimmed by 2 bases and V by 3 bases; bases with no gene match: 0. Germline V gene lookup returns CDR1 SNHLY and CDR2 FYNNEI. CDR3 length: 15 amino acids. The CDR3 DNA is TGTGCCAGCAGTGAGGGACTAGCGGCCTACAATGAGCAGTTCTTC. Translation gives CASSEGLAAYNEQFF.

A remark on this clonotype: It may be a read error: a sequence one base away is much more abundant. The genes are TRBV18 and TRBJ2-6; D is ambiguous. V was trimmed by 0 bases and J by 6 bases, leaving 3 bases between them. The CDR3 has 13 amino acids. Per germline, CDR1 KGHSH and CDR2 LQKENI. The CDR3 DNA reads as TGTGCCAGCTCACCACCTGTGGCCAACGTCCTGACTTTC. This gives the protein CASSPPVANVLTF.

This clonotype was observed at least ten times. The chain employs TRBV4-3 and TRBJ2-7, with 7 bases fitting TRBD1. The V and J ends lost 0 bases and 3 bases, in that order; junction bases with no gene match: 5. CDR1 LGHNA and CDR2 YSLEER come from the germline V gene. This CDR3 is 15 amino acids long. The CDR3 DNA sequence: TGCGCCAGCAGCCAAGATCCGACAGGGTACTACGAGCAGTACTTC. It specifies CASSQDPTGYYEQYF.